These 15 T cell receptor beta chains came from one sample sequenced in a study of CD8+ T cells in alopecia areata (dated by TCRdb to 2017 to 2018). The time point label of this sample denotes: baseline before oral tofacitinib. Library preparation employed the immunoSEQ multiplex PCR assay. RNA was extracted from all samples and reverse transcribed into cDNA as template for TCR sequencing. TCRdb's version of the immuneACCESS table is confined to in-frame rearrangements and falls short of the full clone set. An unresolved V gene accounts for under half of the shortfall where checked; the remainder is of unknown origin. A total of roughly 250,000 clones appear in this sample, under 80% of them only once. Approximately 1.2% of the sample is in the top ten clones. Source: CD4+ T cells sorted from blood, taken at week 0. The receptors come from a human donor with alopecia areata.

The chain combines TRBV5-1 with TRBJ1-2; D remains unclear. V lost 4 bases and J 0 bases, leaving 10 bases between the germline ends. Germline V gene data show CDR1 as SGHRS and CDR2 as YFSETQ. CDR3 length equals 14 residues. CDR3 nucleotides: TGCGCCAGCAGCGTGGACCGAGCTAACTATGGCTACACCTTC. This gives the protein CASSVDRANYGYTF.

The chain couples TRBV13 to TRBJ2-3; D may be TRBD1 or TRBD2 (5 bases each). Trimming took off 0 bases at V and 1 base at J, with 14 bases between the two ends. The germline gives CDR1 PRHDT, CDR2 FYEKMQ (reference sequence). This CDR3 contains 17 residues. The CDR3 nucleotides are TGTGCCAGCAGCTTAGGGGTCGGGGCCAGGGGCACAGATACGCAGTATTTT. It encodes CASSLGVGARGTDTQYF. The variable domain in full, completed from reference TRBV13 and TRBJ2-3, reads AAGVIQSPRHLIKEKRETATLKCYPIPRHDTVYWYQQGPGQDPQFLISFYEKMQSDKGSIPDRFSAQQFSDYHSELNMSSLELGDSALYFCASSLGVGARGTDTQYFGPGTRLTVL.

V and J are TRBV7-2 and TRBJ1-6; no clear D. V was pared by 6 bases and J by 5 bases, with 14 bases between. Per the germline V gene, CDR1 is SGHTA and CDR2 is FQGNSA. This CDR3 comprises 15 residues. Here the CDR3 reads CASRVGRIDNSPLHF. The DNA of the CDR3 is TGTGCCAGCAGGGTCGGCAGAATCGATAATTCACCCCTCCACTTT.

About this clone: The same CDR3 can be traced to other DNA sequences in this sample. The rearrangement links TRBV29-1 to TRBJ1-1; no definite D call. This CDR3 region has 12 residues. Germline-derived CDR1 and CDR2 are SQVTM and ANQGSEA. The V and J ends lost 4 bases and 1 base respectively, with 7 bases between them. The CDR3 DNA reads as TGCAGCGTTGGGGCGGGGAACACTGAAGCTTTCTTT. It encodes CSVGAGNTEAFF.

The CDR3 nucleotides are TGTGCCAGCAGTTACAGGACAGTGAGCTCCTACGAGCAGTACTTC. Its translation is CASSYRTVSSYEQYF. V is TRBV6-5 and J is TRBJ2-7; tentatively, D is TRBD1 (6 bases). The CDR3 has 15 amino acids. The germline V gene encodes CDR1 MNHEY and CDR2 SVGAGI. V was clipped by 2 bases and J by 0 bases, with 11 bases between them.

The J gene is TRBJ2-7, the V gene TRBV30, with 7 bases matching TRBD1. Trimming took 4 bases from V and 3 from J; bases not matched to a gene: 9. The CDR3 length is 14 residues. Germline V CDR1 and CDR2: GTSNPN, SVGIG (reference sequence). The CDR3: CAWTEGQLFYEQYF. The CDR3 region has the DNA TGTGCCTGGACCGAGGGACAGCTTTTCTACGAGCAGTACTTC.

This chain links TRBV5-1 with TRBJ2-7; D tentatively reads TRBD1 or TRBD2 (5 bases each). The germline V and J ends were trimmed by 4 bases and 7 bases, with 21 bases remaining between them. The CDR3 extends over 15 amino acids. Per germline, CDR1 SGHRS and CDR2 YFSETQ. The CDR3 DNA reads as TGCGCCAGCAGCGAGGGGAACCTCCCCTTAGGGGAGCAGTACTTC. Protein product: CASSEGNLPLGEQYF.

This clone was seen a few times. The chain uses TRBV6-1 and TRBJ2-5, with 8 bases lining up with TRBD2. The CDR3 runs to 15 residues. Germline lookup yields CDR1 MNHNS and CDR2 SASEGT. The V segment lost 5 bases and the J segment 7 bases; nucleotides outside the gene matches: 12. The CDR3 coding sequence is TGTGCCAGCAGTTCCGGACTAGCCCTTGCTGGGACCCAGTACTTC. Its translation is CASSSGLALAGTQYF.

The V and J genes are TRBV11-2 and TRBJ2-1; no clear D. The V end was cut by 0 bases, the J end by 9 bases, with 9 bases between. CDR1 is SGHAT and CDR2 is FQNNGV in the germline V gene. This CDR3 region has 13 residues. Here the CDR3 reads CASSLEEVVEQFF. The DNA of the CDR3 is TGTGCCAGCAGCTTAGAAGAAGTAGTTGAGCAGTTCTTC.

The V and J genes are TRBV6-5 and TRBJ1-2; no clear D gene. Germline lookup yields CDR1 MNHEY and CDR2 SVGAGI. The V and J ends lost 5 bases and 7 bases respectively, with 17 bases between them. The CDR3 totals 14 residues. CDR3 sequence reads: CASSKGEGSRGYTF. The CDR3 DNA reads as TGTGCCAGCAGTAAGGGAGAGGGCTCGCGTGGCTACACCTTC.

The chain employs TRBV11-3 and TRBJ2-3; tentative D call: TRBD1 (8 bases). The V end was cut by 3 bases, the J end by 5 bases, with 15 bases between. Germline assignment: CDR1 SGHNT and CDR2 YENEEA. This CDR3 is built from 15 residues. The CDR3 DNA sequence: TGTGCCAGCAGCTTGGGTAACAGGGGGGGAGATACGCAGTATTTT. Translating it yields CASSLGNRGGDTQYF.

In regard to this clone: Other DNA sequences in this specimen translate into the identical CDR3. The chain's CDR3 is CATSRGQETQYF. CDR3 bases: TGTGCCACCAGCAGGGGACAAGAGACCCAGTACTTC. The chain is built from TRBV15 and TRBJ2-5; D unresolved. Per the germline V gene, CDR1 is LNHNV and CDR2 is YYDKDF (reference sequence). The CDR3 totals 12 residues. V gave up 3 bases and J gave up 2 bases, with 4 bases separating them.

This chain connects TRBV2 to TRBJ1-5, with D maybe TRBD1 (5 bases). CDR1 and CDR2 from the germline V gene are SNHLY and FYNNEI. The CDR3 sequence is 13 residues long. V shed 6 bases and J shed 2 bases, with 8 bases lying between them. CDR3 DNA: TGTGCCAGCAGCCCACAGGGCAATCAGCCCCAGCATTTT. The encoded protein is CASSPQGNQPQHF.

The chain carries TRBV15 and TRBJ2-7; 7 bases line up with TRBD1. Germline V CDR1 and CDR2: LNHNV, YYDKDF (reference sequence). This CDR3 comprises 14 residues. The ends lost 4 bases at V and 0 bases at J; junction bases unmatched: 3. The CDR3 region has the DNA TGTGCCACCAGCACGGACAGGAGCTCCTACGAGCAGTACTTC. It encodes CATSTDRSSYEQYF. The variable domain in full, with the rest retrieved from reference TRBV15 and TRBJ2-7, is DAMVIQNPRYQVTQFGKPVTLSCSQTLNHNVMYWYQQKSSQAPKLLFHYYDKDFNNEADTPDNFQSRRPNTSFCFLDIRSPGLGDTAMYLCATSTDRSSYEQYFGPGTRLTVT.

The chain combines TRBV7-9 with TRBJ2-1; perhaps TRBD2 as D (6 bases). This CDR3 region has 16 residues. V was shortened by 5 bases and J by 7 bases, with 21 bases between the two germline ends. Germline CDR1 is SEHNR and CDR2 is FQNEAQ (reference sequence). The chain's CDR3 is CASSRRDGLVGNEQFF. The CDR3 DNA is TGTGCCAGCAGCAGGAGGGACGGCCTAGTGGGAAATGAGCAGTTCTTC.